This T cell receptor beta chain was observed in a study of T cell clones after liver transplantation (dated by TCRdb to between 2018 and 2021). Notes on the research overall: Samples were obtained from ITN030ST, a randomized trial in which withdrawal of immunosuppression was attempted within 2 years of liver transplantation. As an antigen-independent comparator for donor-reactive sequences, third party-reactive TCRbeta sequences were also identified from pre-transplant MLRs. Tolerance was defined as complete withdrawal of immunosuppression for at least one year without a rise in liver enzymes beyond twice the upper limit of normal. Blood samples were taken pre-transplant, pre-randomization before withdrawal, and post-randomization after full withdrawal or failed withdrawal. Three of the eight recipients were HCV-positive; the others were transplanted for non-autoimmune, non-viral indications. Donor-reactive T cell clones were identified by TCRbeta sequencing following a pre-transplant mixed lymphocyte reaction and were subsequently tracked in post-transplant blood. No induction therapy was given to the subjects, and standard immunosuppression was administered until randomization at 12-24 months post-transplant. The studied cohort comprised 8 liver transplant recipients, 3 classified as tolerant and 5 as non-tolerant. General findings and caveats noted by the study authors: The decline in donor-reactive sequences exceeded the decline in third party-reactive sequences, suggesting partial antigen-specific deletion that was unrelated to withdrawal success. Low numbers of available donor cells limited the measurable donor-reactive repertoire in a couple of subjects. After accounting for repertoire turnover, donor-reactive detection was significantly reduced in 7 of 8 subjects for CD4 and 8 of 8 for CD8. Since no allograft tissue specimens were available, donor-reactive T cells may have migrated into the graft instead of being deleted. In most of the 8 subjects, regardless of tolerance or HCV status, circulating donor-reactive CD4 TCRbeta sequences dropped significantly post-transplant. Because of small, heterogeneous patient numbers and non-standardized post-transplant time points, the conclusions were only preliminary.

Including cysteine and phenylalanine, the CDR3 has 14 amino acids. The entry retains the CDR3 DNA only, 42 bases that are in frame from base 1. Between the V and J ends, shortened by 5 bases and 2 bases respectively, the junction contains 9 bases. Sequences MNHEY (CDR1) and SMNVEV (CDR2) are obtained from the germline V gene (reference sequence). High-throughput TCRbeta CDR3 sequencing of frozen genomic DNA was performed by immunoSEQ, including PCR amplification, mapping, bias correction and internal controls. The published analysis was carried out like this. Only productive rearrangements were retained, with each unique TCRbeta sequence defined by its CDR3 nucleotide sequence together with its V and J gene. Donor-reactive sequences required at least 5-fold expansion in CFSE-low cells versus unstimulated pre-transplant cells and at least 0.01% frequency. Per-subject minimum frequency thresholds, based on the lowest-template unstimulated sample, ensured at least 90% detection power. Jensen-Shannon divergence between the top 1000 TCRbeta sequences after and before transplant was used to measure repertoire turnover. Changes in detection of donor-reactive sequences were assessed with two-sided Fisher's exact tests. Imported from immuneACCESS, the table was reduced by TCRdb to in-frame sequences with V and J called. These copies leave out some clones; in studies compared against another copy, an unresolved V gene accounts for under half, and the cause of the remainder is not known. V, J and clone size reflect that table, while D and trimming were determined from the DNA. In this sample the table shows fewer than 85,000 clones, 80% of which occur a single time. The leading ten clones occupy approximately 0.77% of the sample.

Thawed unstimulated PBMCs were stained for CD3, CD4 and CD8 and FACS-sorted into CD3+CD4+ and CD3+CD8+ populations. All 8 studied subjects were randomized to immunosuppression withdrawal. The Qiagen DNeasy Blood and Tissue Kit was used for genomic DNA isolation. Comment on this clone: Its antigen specificity is not known. No quality values exist for individual bases; no much larger clone is one base distant.

Here the chain combines TRBV27 and TRBJ2-2; TRBD1 is a weak D gene call, 6 bases matching. The source was CD4+ T cells from blood, collected 12 months after liver transplant. The sequence was obtained from a human patient who received a liver transplant. Following transplantation, T cells from the graft donor may be among those present. This receptor has the CDR3 CASSRQENTGELFF. The nucleotides read TGTGCCAGCAGTCGACAGGAAAACACCGGGGAGCTGTTTTTT.